This T cell receptor (beta chain) was captured by sequencing in a study of a mutant IDH1 vaccine in newly diagnosed glioma. Study as a whole: Vaccination started 4-6 weeks after radiotherapy alone, or with temozolomide cycles.

General observations from the study: Changes to the top peripheral T cell clonotypes appeared unrelated to pseudoprogression.

Stated time point: week 11, during vaccination. Vaccine doses each comprised 300 ug of mutant IDH1 20-mer peptide, with topical imiquimod. A remark on this clone: No antigen is known for it.

There are 10 residues in the CDR3. Germline values: CDR1 DFQATT, CDR2 SNEGSKA (reference sequence). The V end was cut by 5 bases, the J end by 4 bases, with 5 bases between. Assay: immunoSEQ multiplex PCR; the TCRdb copy retains only in-frame clones and omits some. This table has around 130,000 clones, over 75% appearing once. The chain carries TRBV20-1 and TRBJ1-2, with no clear D. The receptor was derived from a man between 40 and 49 years old with glioma. Sequenced here: PBMCs, sampled from a glioma patient whose treatment included an IDH1 peptide vaccine. CDR3 region: CSAEVYGYTF. Here the CDR3 DNA reads TGCAGTGCTGAGGTCTATGGCTACACCTTC.